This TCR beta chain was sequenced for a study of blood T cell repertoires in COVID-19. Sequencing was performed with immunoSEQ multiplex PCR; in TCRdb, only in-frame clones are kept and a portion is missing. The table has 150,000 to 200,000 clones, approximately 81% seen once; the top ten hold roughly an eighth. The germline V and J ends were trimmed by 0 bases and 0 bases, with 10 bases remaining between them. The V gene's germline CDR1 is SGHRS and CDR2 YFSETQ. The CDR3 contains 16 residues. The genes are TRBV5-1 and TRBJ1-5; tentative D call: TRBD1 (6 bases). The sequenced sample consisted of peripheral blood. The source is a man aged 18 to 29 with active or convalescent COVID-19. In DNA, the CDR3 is TGCGCCAGCAGCTTGGGTGGGACATCTAGCAATCAGCCCCAGCATTTT. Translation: CASSLGGTSSNQPQHF. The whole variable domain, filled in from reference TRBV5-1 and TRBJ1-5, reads KAGVTQTPRYLIKTRGQQVTLSCSPISGHRSVSWYQQTPGQGLQFLFEYFSETQRNKGNFPGRFSGRQFSNSRSEMNVSTLELGDSALYLCASSLGGTSSNQPQHFGDGTRLSIL.